The rows below give T cell receptor beta chains drawn from one sample of a study of control samples from healthy donors and cancer patients. TCRdb's copy holds only in-frame clones and misses some; the assay was immunoSEQ multiplex PCR. The table shows approximately 92,000 clones, with 93% occurring only once. Material: blood. Receptors were obtained from a woman aged 25 to 39 in good health. The CDR3 runs from the conserved cysteine through the conserved F or W. A D gene is named only where the DNA matches it firmly. A clone size is listed for some rows: how often the clone was seen (once, few, many), or a class if it is expanded.

j_gene	v_gene	abundance	d_gene	CDR3nt	CDR3aa
TRBJ2-5	TRBV5-4	once	NA	TGTGCCAGCAGCTTGGCCGGGTCGGGAGCATGGGAGACCCAGTACTTC	CASSLAGSGAWETQYF
TRBJ1-2	TRBV23-1	NA	NA	TGCGCCAGCAGTCAACTGTGGAAAAGGATTCTCCTAAACTATGGCTACACCTTC	CASSQLWKRILLNYGYTF
TRBJ1-1	TRBV6-5	once	NA	TGTGCCAGCACCCCGTCCGGGGGTGGTTACACTGAAGCTTTCTTT	CASTPSGGGYTEAFF
TRBJ1-5	TRBV19	NA	TRBD1	TGTGCCAGTAGTATGAGCAGGGGGTCTCAGCCCCAGCATTTT	CASSMSRGSQPQHF
TRBJ1-1	TRBV12-3/TRBV12-4	NA	NA	TGTGCCAGCATTGACCGGTGGGACACTGAAGCTTTCTTT	CASIDRWDTEAFF
TRBJ1-4	TRBV5-1	NA	NA	TGCGCCAGCAGCTTGGCAGGCCATAATGAAAAACTGTTTTTT	CASSLAGHNEKLFF
TRBJ2-1	TRBV10-3	NA	TRBD2	TGTGCCATCAGTGAACGGAGCGGGAGGGTCAATGAGCAGTTCTTC	CAISERSGRVNEQFF
TRBJ1-3	TRBV30	NA	NA	TGTGCCTGGAGTGTACTTTGGGGGCCGGGAAACACCATATATTTT	CAWSVLWGPGNTIYF
TRBJ1-2	TRBV4-1	NA	TRBD1	TGCGCCAGCAGCCCCGGGACAGGGTTTTCTGGCTACACCTTC	CASSPGTGFSGYTF
TRBJ2-1	TRBV12-3/TRBV12-4	NA	NA	TGTGCCAGCATGGCGAATGAGCAGTTCTTC	CASMANEQFF
TRBJ1-1	TRBV12-3/TRBV12-4	few	TRBD1	TGTGCCAGCAGAAAGGACAGGGACACTGAAGCTTTCTTT	CASRKDRDTEAFF
TRBJ2-7	TRBV18	NA	TRBD2	TGTGCCAGCTCACCGACTAGCGGAAAGAACGAGCAGTACTTC	CASSPTSGKNEQYF
TRBJ1-1	TRBV15	once	TRBD1	TGTGCCACCATCCCAGACAGGGCCACTGGGATCGGTGAAGCTTTCTTT	CATIPDRATGIGEAFF
TRBJ2-7	TRBV27	NA	TRBD1	TGTGCCAGCAGTATCCGGACAGGATTGTACTACGAGCAGTACTTC	CASSIRTGLYYEQYF
TRBJ2-5	TRBV5-1	once	TRBD1	TGCGCCAGCAGCCCTACGGCACAGGGGGCGAGTGAGACCCAGTACTTC	CASSPTAQGASETQYF
TRBJ1-5	TRBV19	once	TRBD1	TGTGCCTCCAGGGGGGGGCTCAATCAGCCCCAGCATTTT	CASRGGLNQPQHF
TRBJ1-5	TRBV6-1	NA	NA	TGTGCCAGCAGTGAATACGGAAATCAGCCCCAGCATTTT	CASSEYGNQPQHF
TRBJ2-1	TRBV6-5	NA	TRBD1	TGTGCCAGCATACCGACAGGGGGCTACTACAATGAGCAGTTCTTC	CASIPTGGYYNEQFF
TRBJ2-1	TRBV5-6	NA	NA	TGTGCCAGCAGCTTCGGGGGAATCGGGGATGAGCAGTTCTTC	CASSFGGIGDEQFF
TRBJ1-1	TRBV7-9	NA	NA	TGTGCCAGCAGCTTAACCGCCGGGTTGGTGAACACTGAAGCTTTCTTT	CASSLTAGLVNTEAFF
TRBJ1-2	TRBV19	NA	NA	TGTGCCAGTAGTCCTTACACCCTACAGGGTGCCGGCTACACCTTC	CASSPYTLQGAGYTF
TRBJ2-1	TRBV7-9	NA	NA	TGTGCCAGCAGCTTAGCGGGCTCCTACAATGAGCAGTTCTTC	CASSLAGSYNEQFF
TRBJ1-1	TRBV5-1	NA	NA	TGCGCCAGCAGCTTGGGAAGTACGAACACTGAAGCTTTCTTT	CASSLGSTNTEAFF
TRBJ2-7	TRBV6-5	NA	NA	TGTGCCAGCAGTTACTCGATCCGGAGGGATCCCTACGAGCAGTACTTC	CASSYSIRRDPYEQYF
TRBJ1-1	TRBV19	NA	NA	TGTGCCAGTAGTATAGCGGGAACTTCTAACACTGAAGCTTTCTTT	CASSIAGTSNTEAFF
TRBJ1-2	TRBV28	NA	NA	TGTGCCAGCAGTTTACTACAGGGAGGACACTATGGCTACACCTTC	CASSLLQGGHYGYTF
TRBJ2-5	TRBV7-7	NA	NA	TGTGCTAGCAGCCCTAAATCTACAGGGAGAGAGACCCAGTACTTC	CASSPKSTGRETQYF
TRBJ2-7	TRBV11-3	NA	NA	TGTGCCAGCAGCTTAGTGGTGAGCTCCTACGAGCAGTACTTC	CASSLVVSSYEQYF
TRBJ2-7	TRBV6-5	NA	TRBD1	TGTGCCAGCAGTTCCCCGGGACAGGGGACCTACGAGCAGTACTTC	CASSSPGQGTYEQYF
TRBJ1-4	TRBV2	NA	TRBD1	TGTGCCAGCAGTATGGAACAGGGGACTAATGAAAAACTGTTTTTT	CASSMEQGTNEKLFF
TRBJ2-3	TRBV6-4	NA	NA	TGTGCCAGCAGTGCTGGAGATACGCAGTATTTT	CASSAGDTQYF
TRBJ1-6	TRBV3-1/TRBV3-2	NA	NA	TGTGCCAGCAGCCAAGTTACGGATTCACCCCTCCACTTT	CASSQVTDSPLHF
TRBJ2-1	TRBV6-6	NA	NA	TGTGCCAGCAGTTACTTAGCGGAGCAGTTCTTC	CASSYLAEQFF
TRBJ2-7	TRBV7-2	NA	TRBD2	TGTGCCAGCAGCTTAGCGTCTAGCGGGAGTCACGCCTACGAGCAGTACTTC	CASSLASSGSHAYEQYF
TRBJ1-6	TRBV18	NA	NA	TGTGCCAGCTCACCGCGGCAGCCCGGCTATAATTCACCCCTCCACTTT	CASSPRQPGYNSPLHF
TRBJ1-1	TRBV5-1	NA	NA	TGCGCCAGCAGCTTGTGGGGGGGCAACACTGAAGCTTTCTTT	CASSLWGGNTEAFF
TRBJ1-2	TRBV19	NA	TRBD1	TGTGCCAGTAGCCACGGGACAGCTCATGGCTACACCTTC	CASSHGTAHGYTF
TRBJ1-2	TRBV4-2	NA	NA	TGTGCCAGCAGCCAAGCAGGGGTGGGTTATGGCTACACCTTC	CASSQAGVGYGYTF
TRBJ2-1	TRBV11-3	once	TRBD2	TGTGCCAGCAGCAATAGAAGGGTAGCGGGAGGGGGTTCCTACAATGAGCAGTTCTTC	CASSNRRVAGGGSYNEQFF
TRBJ1-2	TRBV15	NA	NA	TGTGCCACCAGCAGAGATCCCCGACGTTTCCTGGCTGGCTACACCTTC	CATSRDPRRFLAGYTF
TRBJ1-2	TRBV19	NA	NA	TGTGCCAGTACCCCGCCCGGCAGACCCGCGGGGGGCTACACCTTC	CASTPPGRPAGGYTF
TRBJ2-3	TRBV12-3/TRBV12-4	NA	NA	TGTGCCAGCAGTTTAGGTGGTACGCAGTATTTT	CASSLGGTQYF
TRBJ2-2	TRBV2	NA	TRBD2	TGTGCCAGCAGTGGCCAAGCGGGGCGGAACACCGGGGAGCTGTTTTTT	CASSGQAGRNTGELFF
TRBJ2-1	TRBV2	NA	TRBD2	TGTGCCAGCAGGGAAACGTTTAGCGGGGGCTCCTACAATGAGCAGTTCTTC	CASRETFSGGSYNEQFF
TRBJ1-2	TRBV11-2	NA	NA	TGTGCCAGCAGGAACTTTGTTGGCTACACCTTC	CASRNFVGYTF